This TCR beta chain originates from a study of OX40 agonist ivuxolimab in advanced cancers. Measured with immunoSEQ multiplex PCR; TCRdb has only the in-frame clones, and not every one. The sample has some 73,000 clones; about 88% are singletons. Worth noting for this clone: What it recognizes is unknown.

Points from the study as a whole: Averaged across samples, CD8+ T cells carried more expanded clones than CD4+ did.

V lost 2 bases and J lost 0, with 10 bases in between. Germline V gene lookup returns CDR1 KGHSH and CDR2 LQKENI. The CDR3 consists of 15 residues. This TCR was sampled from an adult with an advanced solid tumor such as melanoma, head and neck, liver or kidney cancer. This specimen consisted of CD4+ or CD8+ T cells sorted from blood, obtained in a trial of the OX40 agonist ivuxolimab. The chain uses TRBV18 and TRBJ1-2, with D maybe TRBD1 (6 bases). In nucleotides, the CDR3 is TGTGCCAGCTCACCAGTCGACAGGACTAACTATGGCTACACCTTC. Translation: CASSPVDRTNYGYTF.